These 22 T cell receptor gamma chains were sequenced from one sample in a study of γδ T cells in repeated Plasmodium falciparum infection. TCRdb reapplied CATT to the multiplex PCR reads. This sample has 25,000 to 35,000 gamma-chain clones; roughly 1.4% occur once, and the top ten carry 15% to 20%. Bulk repertoires came from Vgamma9/Vdelta2+ or Vdelta2-negative gammadelta T cells flow-sorted from PBMC. The specimen sequenced was gamma-delta T cells from blood. The receptors here all came from a pool of human donors (malaria-infected and uninfected, not separated).

On this clone: TCRdb attributes to this sequence the protein of a much larger clone, which differs from the DNA translation at residue 8; a read error is likely, and the protein displayed is translated from the DNA. The chain uses TRGV9 and TRGJP. TCRdb lists no J gene, so it was determined here by aligning the DNA to germline. Germline-derived CDR1 and CDR2 are GITISATS and ISYDGTV (reference sequence). The junction had 15 bases not matched to a gene; V was cut back by 1 base and J by 6 bases. This CDR3 has 20 residues. In DNA, the CDR3 is TGTGCCTTGTGGGAGGTCTGGCCTCTATTAGGAGAGTTGGGCAAAAAAATCAAGGTATTT. It translates to CALWEVWPLLGELGKKIKVF.

This clone has more than one count but fewer than ten. The protein TCRdb lists belongs to a much larger clone and differs from this DNA's translation at residue 9, which points to a read error; the protein shown is made from the DNA. The V gene is given as TRGV9, and no J gene call is available. Germline-derived CDR1 and CDR2 are GITISATS and ISYDGTV (reference sequence). The CDR3 is 11 amino acids. The CDR3 protein is CALWEPIKELF. The CDR3 nucleotides read TGTGCCTTGTGGGAGCCCATAAAGGAACTCTTT.

This clone was found a few times. TCRdb's protein for this DNA is that of a much larger clone and differs from the translation at residue 11, likely a read error; the protein shown is the DNA translation. V and J are TRGV4 and TRGJ1 or TRGJ2. Germline lookup yields CDR1 EGSTGY and CDR2 YDSYTSSV. The CDR3 is made up of 14 amino acids. The CDR3 loop is CATWDGPFSYRKLF. In nucleotides, the CDR3 is TGTGCCACCTGGGATGGCCCCTTTTCTTATAGGAAACTCTTT.

Notes on this clone: A much bigger clone sits one base away, suggesting this may be a read error. The chain carries TRGV2 and TRGJ1 or TRGJ2. TCRdb leaves out the J gene; it was filled in here by matching the DNA to germline. The J segment lost 10 bases and the V segment lost 2 bases, leaving 11 bases of the junction unmatched. Germline CDR1 is EGSNGY and CDR2 is YDSYNSKV. The length of the CDR3 is 13 residues. The CDR3 sequence is CATWDVRGQKKLF. CDR3 in DNA: TGTGCCACCTGGGACGTAAGGGGCCAAAAGAAACTCTTT.

This clone has at least ten counts. The protein TCRdb gives is from a much larger clone and does not agree with this DNA's translation at residue 11, likely a read error; the protein shown here comes from the DNA. The genes are TRGV2 and TRGJP2. No J segment appears in TCRdb, so it was assigned here by matching the sequence to germline. The CDR3 runs to 16 residues. Germline values: CDR1 EGSNGY, CDR2 YDSYNSKV. The CDR3 region is CATWDGRRGSNWIKTF. The CDR3 DNA follows: TGTGCCACCTGGGACGGGCGTAGAGGTAGTAATTGGATCAAGACGTTT.

This clone was counted ten times or more. The chain has TRGV5 and TRGJ1 or TRGJ2. The V segment lost 0 bases and the J segment 9 bases; nucleotides outside the gene matches: 14. In germline, CDR1 is VINAFY, CDR2 YDVSNSKD. This CDR3 is built from 15 residues. Here the CDR3 reads CATWDRLPWGVKKLF. The CDR3 DNA follows: TGTGCCACCTGGGACAGGCTCCCCTGGGGGGTTAAGAAACTCTTT.

This clone was counted many times. The genes are TRGV8 and TRGJ1 or TRGJ2. This CDR3 contains 13 residues. V gave up 3 bases and J gave up 9 bases; unmatched junction bases: 11. Germline CDR1 VENAVY, CDR2 YDSYNSRV. The CDR3 loop is CATWDLRHGKKLF. The CDR3 bases are TGTGCCACCTGGGATCTTCGGCACGGTAAGAAACTCTTT.

The table lists this clone with a few counts. A far larger clone is off by one base, so a read error is likely. The sample carries other DNA sequences with the same CDR3. The chain couples TRGV2 to TRGJ1 or TRGJ2. Matching the DNA to germline supplied the J gene, which TCRdb does not give. This CDR3 has 14 amino acids. Germline V gives CDR1 EGSNGY, CDR2 YDSYNSKV. V dropped 3 bases and J dropped 4; count of bases not matched to a gene: 9. The CDR3 coding sequence is TGTGCCACCTGGGACCTCGAGAACTATTATAAGAAACTCTTT. Translating it yields CATWDLENYYKKLF.

A remark on this clone: The mismatch at residue 5 between this DNA's translation and the TCRdb protein of a much larger clone likely reflects a read error; the protein shown is translated from the DNA. J is TRGJ1 or TRGJ2 and V is TRGV9. TCRdb lists no J gene, so it was determined here by aligning the DNA to germline. Germline CDR1 and CDR2: GITISATS and ISYDGTV (reference sequence). V lost 6 bases and J lost 11; bases outside the gene matches: 10. The length of the CDR3 is 11 residues. The CDR3 sequence is CALWKSREKLF. Here the CDR3 DNA reads TGTGCCTTGTGGAAGTCCCGCGAGAAACTCTTT.

This clone was counted between two and nine times. The translation of this DNA and the TCRdb protein of a much larger clone differ at residues 3 and 6, probably owing to a read error; the protein shown here is translated from the DNA. The chain carries TRGV9 and TRGJP. Germline CDR1 GITISATS, CDR2 ISYDGTV (reference sequence). This CDR3 is 18 amino acids long. CDR3 sequence: CAFWELQSTSLGKKIKVF. The CDR3 DNA reads TGTGCCTTTTGGGAGTTGCAGTCTACGAGTTTGGGCAAAAAAATCAAGGTATTT.

With regard to this clone: The protein that TCRdb holds for this DNA derives from a much larger clone and differs from the translated DNA at residue 10, which likely indicates a read error; the protein shown here is translated from the DNA. The J segment was not called; the V segment is TRGV9. This CDR3 comprises 12 residues. CDR1 is GITISATS and CDR2 is ISYDGTV in the germline V gene (reference sequence). The CDR3 here is CALWDPYYKNLF. The CDR3 DNA is TGTGCCTTGTGGGATCCCTATTATAAGAACCTCTTT.

Comments on this clone: The protein TCRdb gives is from a much larger clone and does not agree with this DNA's translation at residue 10, likely a read error; the protein shown here comes from the DNA. V and J are TRGV9 and TRGJ1 or TRGJ2. No J gene is reported in TCRdb; it was inferred here by comparing the DNA with germline. CDR3 length equals 14 residues. The germline CDR1 and CDR2 sequences are GITISATS and ISYDGTV (reference sequence). CDR3 region: CALWEYPNYCKKLF. The CDR3 nucleotides read TGTGCCTTGTGGGAGTACCCGAATTATTGTAAGAAACTCTTT.

Turning to this clone: The protein recorded in TCRdb matches a much larger clone and deviates from this DNA's translation at residue 14, suggesting a read error; the protein here is obtained by translating the DNA. This chain links TRGV9 with TRGJP. The J gene was missing in TCRdb and was found by matching the end of the DNA to germline. The CDR3 totals 18 residues. Per germline, CDR1 GITISATS and CDR2 ISYDGTV (reference sequence). Written as DNA, the CDR3 is TGTGCCTTGTGGGAGGTGGAACCTCAAGAGTTGGGCAAAGAAATCAAGGTATTT. Translated: CALWEVEPQELGKEIKVF.

This clone was observed a few times. A read error is likely here: a far larger clone is one base away. Different DNA sequences within this sample yield the same CDR3. The V gene reported is TRGV4; the J gene is uncalled. There are 13 residues in the CDR3. CDR1 and CDR2 from the germline V gene are EGSTGY and YDSYTSSV. CDR3 residues: CATWDPYCGQKLF. The CDR3 coding sequence is TGTGCCACCTGGGATCCTTACTGCGGACAGAAGCTCTTT.

This clone showed up many times. The protein held in TCRdb is that of a much larger clone and does not match this DNA's translation at residue 8, likely because of a read error; the protein shown is translated from the DNA. The CDR3 sequence is CATWDSVRTGWFKIF. In DNA form, the CDR3 reads TGTGCCACCTGGGACAGCGTCCGCACTGGTTGGTTCAAGATATTT. This sequence joins TRGV3 and TRGJP1. The J gene was not available in TCRdb and was assigned here by matching the DNA to germline segments. The germline V gene encodes CDR1 VTNTFY and CDR2 YDVSTARD (reference sequence). The CDR3 is made up of 15 amino acids. J was trimmed by 4 bases and V by 1 base; bases with no gene match: 6.

The table lists this clone with a few counts. With a far larger clone one base away, a read error is the likely cause. At the DNA level, this CDR3 is encoded by other sequences in the same sample as well. The J gene is TRGJP, the V gene TRGV9. The J gene, missing from TCRdb, was assigned here through DNA to germline matching. CDR3 length: 17 residues. Trimming removed 1 base from V and 7 bases from J; junction bases left unmatched: 7. The V gene's germline CDR1 is GITISATS and CDR2 ISYDGTV (reference sequence). This CDR3 is CALWEVRRELGKKIKVF. In DNA, the CDR3 is TGTGCCTTGTGGGAGGTAAGGAGGGAGTTGGGCAAAAAAATCAAGGTATTT.

This clone has a handful of counts. This DNA translates differently at residue 5 from the TCRdb protein, which is that of a much larger clone; a read error is likely, and the protein shown is the DNA's own translation. The V call is TRGV9, the J call TRGJ1 or TRGJ2. The J gene, left out of TCRdb, was set here by checking the DNA against germline. The CDR3 covers 12 residues. CDR1 is GITISATS and CDR2 is ISYDGTV in the germline V gene (reference sequence). Trimming cost V 5 bases and J 9 bases; bases outside gene matches: 10. The CDR3 region is CALWGPVPKKLF. DNA for the CDR3: TGTGCCTTGTGGGGGCCCGTGCCTAAGAAACTCTTT.

This clone ranks as medium-sized. The sample carries other DNA sequences with the same CDR3. The chain couples TRGV9 to TRGJP. This CDR3 contains 15 residues. V shed 2 bases, J shed 9 bases, and the junction held 4 bases outside the gene matches. CDR1 and CDR2 (germline): GITISATS, ISYDGTV (reference sequence). DNA of the CDR3: TGTGCCTTGTGGGAGGACCGGTTGGGCAAAAAAATCAAGGTATTT. This encodes CALWEDRLGKKIKVF.

Comments on this clone: The protein in TCRdb stems from a much larger clone and differs at residue 2 from this DNA's translation, likely a read error; here the protein is translated from the DNA. The chain carries TRGV9 and TRGJ1 or TRGJ2. The J gene was not available in TCRdb and was assigned here by matching the DNA to germline segments. The CDR3 totals 11 residues. CDR1 and CDR2 from the germline V gene are GITISATS and ISYDGTV (reference sequence). The CDR3 DNA reads as TGTACCTTGTGGGATTCGGGTAAGAAACTCTTT. Translation: CTLWDSGKKLF.

This clone was counted between two and nine times. The amino acid sequence in TCRdb belongs to a much larger clone and departs from this DNA's translation at residue 5, likely a sequencing read error; the sequence shown is translated from the DNA. The chain links TRGV9 to TRGJP. Matching the DNA to germline supplied the J gene, which TCRdb does not give. CDR1 is GITISATS and CDR2 is ISYDGTV in the germline V gene (reference sequence). Trimming took 5 bases from V and 7 from J; bases not matched to a gene: 11. The CDR3 runs to 17 residues. This CDR3 is CALWGGEDELGKKIKVF. CDR3 DNA sequence: TGTGCCTTGTGGGGAGGCGAAGACGAGTTGGGCAAAAAAATCAAGGTATTT.

Details on this clone: The amino acid sequence in TCRdb belongs to a much larger clone and departs from this DNA's translation at residue 3, likely a sequencing read error; the sequence shown is translated from the DNA. This sequence joins TRGV2 and TRGJ1 or TRGJ2. The CDR3 is 13 residues long. Germline-derived CDR1 and CDR2 are EGSNGY and YDSYNSKV. CDR3 nucleotide sequence: TGTGCCGCCTGGGACGGGCTCACGGGGAAGAAACTCTTT. It codes for CAAWDGLTGKKLF.

Many counts were recorded for this clone. This DNA translates differently at residue 7 from the TCRdb protein, which is that of a much larger clone; a read error is likely, and the protein shown is the DNA's own translation. The V gene is TRGV5, the J gene TRGJP2. TCRdb offers no J gene call, so here the DNA was matched to germline to obtain one. Germline CDR1 and CDR2: VINAFY and YDVSNSKD. The ends lost 0 bases at V and 2 bases at J; junction bases unmatched: 3. This CDR3 region has 15 residues. For the CDR3, the DNA is TGTGCCACCTGGGACAGGCCAAGTAGTGATTGGATCAAGACGTTT. The encoded protein is CATWDRPSSDWIKTF.